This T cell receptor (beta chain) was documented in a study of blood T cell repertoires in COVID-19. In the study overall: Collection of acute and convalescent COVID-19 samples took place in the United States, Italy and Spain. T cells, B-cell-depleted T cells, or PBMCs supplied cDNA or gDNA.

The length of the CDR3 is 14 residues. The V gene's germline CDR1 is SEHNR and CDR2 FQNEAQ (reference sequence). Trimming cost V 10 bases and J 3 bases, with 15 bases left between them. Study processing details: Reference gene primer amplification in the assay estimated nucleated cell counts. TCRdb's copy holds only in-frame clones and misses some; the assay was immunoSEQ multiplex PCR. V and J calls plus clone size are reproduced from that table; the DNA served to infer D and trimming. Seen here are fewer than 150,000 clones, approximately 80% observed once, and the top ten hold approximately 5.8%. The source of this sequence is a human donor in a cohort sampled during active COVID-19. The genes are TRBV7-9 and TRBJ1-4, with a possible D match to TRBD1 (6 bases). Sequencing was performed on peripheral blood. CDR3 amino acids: CATSEGDANEKLFF. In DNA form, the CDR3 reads TGTGCCACCTCCGAGGGGGATGCTAATGAAAAACTGTTTTTT.